The 10 T cell receptor beta chains presented below share a single source sample, sequenced in a study of cytomegalovirus exposure and HLA in healthy donors. PCR primers comprised 60 Vbeta and 13 Jbeta primers. This table comes from immunoSEQ multiplex PCR, and its TCRdb copy is limited to in-frame clones, with some not included. This table holds about 74,000 clones. The sample consisted of PBMCs. The receptors were sampled from a female donor in good health and CMV-seropositive.

The V and J genes are TRBV5-5 and TRBJ2-1, with D tentatively TRBD2 (5 bases). The V end lost 1 base, the J end lost 10 bases, and 12 bases lay between the germline ends. CDR1 is SGHKS, CDR2 YYEKEE, per germline (reference sequence). The CDR3 is made up of 13 amino acids. CDR3 sequence (DNA): TGTGCCAGCAGCTTGCCGGGATTGGGGGAGCAGTTCTTC. It yields the protein CASSLPGLGEQFF.

The chain recombines TRBV27 with TRBJ2-7, with D possibly TRBD1 on 6 matching bases. The CDR3 extends over 16 amino acids. Trimming removed 5 bases from V and 0 bases from J, with 17 bases in between. Looked up from germline, CDR1 is MNHEY and CDR2 is SMNVEV (reference sequence). CDR3 DNA sequence: TGTGCCAGCAGTCCCCAAAGACAGGCCGGCTCCTACGAGCAGTACTTC. Amino acids: CASSPQRQAGSYEQYF.

This chain links TRBV2 with TRBJ2-7, with TRBD2 matching over 8 bases. The CDR3 extends over 12 amino acids. Germline lookup yields CDR1 SNHLY and CDR2 FYNNEI. J was trimmed by 2 bases and V by 7 bases; bases with no gene match: 1. CDR3 loop: CASTAGAYEQYF. The CDR3 DNA follows: TGTGCCAGCACAGCGGGGGCCTACGAGCAGTACTTC.

Turning to this clone: At one end, the junction sequence differs from germline, possibly due to a read error. The chain is built from TRBV18 and TRBJ2-2, with 12 bases fitting TRBD2. The length of the CDR3 is 20 residues. CDR1 is KGHSH and CDR2 is LQKENI in the germline V gene. DNA of the CDR3: TGTGCCAGCTCACGATGGCCTTCGACTAGCGGGAGTCCGAACACCGGGGAGTTGTTTTTT. Protein product: CASSRWPSTSGSPNTGELFF. The whole variable domain, filled in from reference TRBV18 and TRBJ2-2, reads NAGVMQNPRHLVRRRGQEARLRCSPMKGHSHVYWYRQLPEEGLKFMVYLQKENIIDESGMPKERFSAEFPKEGPSILRIQQVVRGDSAAYFCASSRWPSTSGSPNTGELFFGEGSRLTVL.

This chain uses TRBV5-4 with TRBJ1-2; TRBD1 matches 11 bases. The CDR3 has 16 amino acids. From germline, CDR1 is SGHNT and CDR2 YYREEE (reference sequence). Trimming cost V 4 bases and J 3 bases; bases outside gene matches: 8. CDR3 nucleotides: TGTGCCAGCAGCACGCCCGGGGGACAGGGGGACTATGGCTACACCTTC. Translated: CASSTPGGQGDYGYTF.

J is TRBJ1-5 and V is TRBV6-6; D possibly corresponds to TRBD1 (5 bases). CDR3 length: 13 amino acids. V was clipped by 6 bases and J by 4 bases, with 10 bases between them. Germline loops: CDR1 MNHNY, CDR2 SVGAGI (reference sequence). The CDR3 DNA reads TGTGCCAGCAGGCTCGACAGTAATCAGCCCCAGCATTTT. Amino acids: CASRLDSNQPQHF.

This chain uses TRBV30 with TRBJ2-1; 7 nucleotides align to TRBD2. With V trimmed by 1 base and J by 6 bases, 12 bases remained unmatched. Germline-derived CDR1 and CDR2 are GTSNPN and SVGIG (reference sequence). The CDR3 runs 16 residues. This CDR3 is CAWSARASGMGNEQFF. The CDR3 nucleotides read TGTGCCTGGAGTGCCAGGGCTAGCGGTATGGGCAATGAGCAGTTCTTC.

The chain uses TRBV7-2 and TRBJ2-2, with 9 positions matching TRBD1. The CDR3 has 15 amino acids. The trim removed 5 bases at V and 7 bases at J, leaving 8 bases unmatched. Germline assignment: CDR1 SGHTA and CDR2 FQGNSA. CDR3 in DNA: TGTGCCAGCAGCCGGGGCGGGACAGGGTTCGGGGAGCTGTTTTTT. Its protein is CASSRGGTGFGELFF.

This chain links TRBV19 with TRBJ1-2, with 7 positions matching TRBD1. V dropped 2 bases and J dropped 1; count of bases not matched to a gene: 4. The CDR3 is 15 residues long. Germline-derived CDR1 and CDR2 are LNHDA and SQIVND (reference sequence). CDR3 sequence (DNA): TGTGCCAGTAGTATAAACAGGGGAGTTAACTATGGCTACACCTTC. It translates to CASSINRGVNYGYTF.

The chain has TRBV5-1 and TRBJ2-5; 10 bases map to TRBD2. The V and J ends lost 5 bases and 2 bases, in that order; junction bases with no gene match: 9. Germline V gives CDR1 SGHRS, CDR2 YFSETQ. The CDR3 has 16 residues. The CDR3 sequence is CASSRGSGGLQETQYF. CDR3 in DNA: TGCGCCAGCAGTCGAGGTAGCGGGGGGTTACAAGAGACCCAGTACTTC.